This paragraph covers one TCR beta chain sequence. This clonotype was found a few times. Its antigen remains undetermined. Base qualities were left out, and no much larger clone turns up one base away. The data originate from a study of T-cell memory formation after mild COVID-19 (dated by TCRdb to the early 2020s). Regarding the complete study: TCR sequence clusters from the two donors were found to be largely donor specific. T-cell clones expanding and contracting after mild COVID-19 in a couple of donors were tracked by longitudinal TCRalpha and TCRbeta repertoire sequencing. Two young, previously healthy adult volunteers made up the cohort, one male and one female. The full study reports these points: Whether the second-wave clones peaking on day 37 were SARS-CoV-2 specific was not confirmed. Contracting CD4+ clones were found mainly in CM and EM memory subsets, while CD8+ clones were enriched in EMRA. Only a couple of mild cases were covered by the study, and larger cohorts that include severe cases with pre-infection samples were considered necessary. Some responding clones were detected in pre-infection memory, which suggested that pre-existing cross-reactive memory T cells had joined the SARS-CoV-2 response. From day 15 to 85, contracting clones showed balanced CD4/CD8 phenotypes, whereas a second wave of clones that expanded from day 15 to 37 leaned towards CD4+.

Ficoll-Paque density gradient centrifugation was used to isolate PBMCs. The CDR3 measures 15 amino acids from cysteine to phenylalanine. Just CDR3 DNA is preserved here, 45 bases in frame from base 1. Per the germline V gene, LGHNA is the CDR1 and YSLEER is the CDR2. V loses 4 bases at its end and J loses 4 bases; junction bases beyond the gene matches: 6. TCRdb shows the sequencer as Illumina NovaSeq 6000. TCRalpha and TCRbeta cDNA libraries were built by 5'RACE with constant-segment primers, adding sample barcodes and unique molecular identifiers. RNA was extracted from every sample with Trizol reagent. Library amplification was performed in two PCR steps, and a second sample barcode and Illumina TruSeq adapters were introduced in the second step. Libraries were sequenced on an Illumina NovaSeq with 2 x 150 bp paired-end reads. The published analysis was carried out like this. Reads were demultiplexed and collapsed into UMI-guided consensus sequences with migec v1.2.7. Using mixcr v2.1.11, the UMI consensuses were aligned to TRA and TRB V and J templates and assembled into clonotypes. A clonotype was counted as expanded or contracted only when both edgeR and NoisET called the clonotype significant, with the noise models trained on biological replicates. For edgeR calls, the thresholds were a false discovery rate-adjusted p below 0.01 and a log2 fold-change of 1. PCA with hierarchical clustering of max-normalized trajectories of the 1000 most abundant clonotypes was used as exploratory dynamics analysis. Each responding clone was given a CD4 or CD8 phenotype based on the CD4+ and CD8+ repertoires, which had been sequenced separately. TCRdb reworked the public reads: Q25 trimming with fastp, MiXCR clone assembly, productive beta chains retained. One record per CDR3 amino acid sequence lists the most common genes and DNA. The V and J calls shown here were made by TCRdb, not taken from the authors' results. Here the sample has some 310,000 distinct CDR3 sequences; about 20% occur a single time. The ten largest clones capture 21% of the sample.

Sequencing was performed on PBMCs or a T cell subset sorted from them (not recorded which). The sequence derives from a man younger than 30 who had mild COVID-19 (a few samples of this study predate the infection). The sample titles of this study are shuffled in the database, so cell type and time point are left out; the donor was told from shared clones. In this chain, TRBV4-3 is recombined with TRBJ2-5; 10 nucleotides in the junction match TRBD2. The nucleotide sequence reads TGCGCCAGCAGCCGGGAGGCTAGCGGGGGAGAGACCCAGTACTTC. Translated, this is CASSREASGGETQYF.